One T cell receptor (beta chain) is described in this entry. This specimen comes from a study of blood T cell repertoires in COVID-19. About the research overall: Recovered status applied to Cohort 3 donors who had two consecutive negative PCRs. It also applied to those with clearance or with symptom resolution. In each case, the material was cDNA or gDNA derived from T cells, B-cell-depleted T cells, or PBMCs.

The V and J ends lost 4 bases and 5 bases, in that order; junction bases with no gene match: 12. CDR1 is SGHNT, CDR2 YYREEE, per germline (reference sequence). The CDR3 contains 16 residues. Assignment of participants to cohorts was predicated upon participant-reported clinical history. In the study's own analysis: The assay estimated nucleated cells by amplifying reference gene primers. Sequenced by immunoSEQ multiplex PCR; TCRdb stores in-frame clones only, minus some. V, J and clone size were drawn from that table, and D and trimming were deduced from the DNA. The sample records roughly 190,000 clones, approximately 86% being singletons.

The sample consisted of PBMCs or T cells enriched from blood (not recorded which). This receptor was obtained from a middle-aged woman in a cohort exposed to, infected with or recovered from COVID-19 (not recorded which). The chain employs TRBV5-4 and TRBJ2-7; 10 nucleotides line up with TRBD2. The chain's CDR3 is CASSPPLAGSIHEQYF. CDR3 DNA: TGTGCCAGCAGCCCACCACTAGCGGGGAGCATCCACGAGCAGTACTTC.